The clone carrying this TCR beta chain was observed many times. Its antigen is unidentified. This entry is derived from a study of neurological immune-mediated disorders. Findings and caveats of the study: The study found the most TCR clonal expansion in HTLV-1-associated myelopathy and the least in multiple sclerosis, below healthy controls.

cDNA synthesis was performed by 5'RACE with 10-nucleotide random UMIs. MiXCR, run by TCRdb on the 5' RACE reads, gives a single entry per CDR3 protein. The sample has 100,000 to 150,000 distinct CDR3 sequences, approximately 3.2% seen once; the top ten hold 1.3%. Trimming took 3 bases from V and 0 from J, leaving 24 bases between them. The V gene's germline CDR1 is SGHRS and CDR2 YFSETQ. This CDR3 contains 19 residues. Sequenced input: PBMCs. The chain joins TRBV5-1 to TRBJ2-5; D is unclear. This receptor was obtained from a woman aged 25 to 39 with multiple sclerosis. CDR3 bases: TGCGCCAGCAGCTCTAGACGGCAGGACCCCCACCTTTACCAAGAGACCCAGTACTTC. Translated: CASSSRRQDPHLYQETQYF.